The present T cell receptor (beta chain) was sequenced within a study of cytomegalovirus exposure and HLA in healthy donors (TCRdb year 2017). At the level of the whole study: An earlier analysis of some 600 of the donors reported approximately 260 Gb of sequence data and 117 million unique TCR beta sequences obtained from about 200 million T cells. Roughly 300 gigabases of sequencing data and 75 million to 85 million unique TCR sequences made up an early release that covered approximately 620 HLA-typed donors. Of the 398 genotyped donors, around 81% fell in the genetic ancestry cluster associated with self-reported Caucasian donors. The aim of the study was to test whether cataloging public T cell receptors could identify signatures of past pathogen exposure. Using immunosequencing, the study profiled T cell repertoires from roughly 650 subjects and related those repertoires to cytomegalovirus serostatus. In addition to the first cohort of roughly 670 subjects, a separate validation cohort of approximately 130 different subjects was used. To predict cytomegalovirus infection status, the study brought together high-throughput TCR immunosequencing, statistical association of individual TCRs with disease status, and machine learning. A later analysis re-analyzed previously published TCR beta repertoires from 660 or so donors and added high-resolution HLA genotyping to study TCR occurrence patterns. Rather than drawing on any new phenotypic data, the later analysis identified candidate immune exposures from TCR beta sequences and the way those sequences occurred across donors. In an earlier analysis of a few hundred of the donors, high-throughput TCR beta sequencing was used to judge whether each TCR beta V gene segment behaved as functional or pseudogenic. Donor age, sex, ethnicity and CMV serostatus were compiled together with the repertoire data. A later genetic analysis took genome-wide SNP genotypes for 398 of the 666 donors and used that subset as a discovery cohort. Every repertoire in the discovery cohort had been generated on one and the same sequencing platform. HLA typing included class I and class II loci at four-digit resolution. The number of donors typed differed by locus, with about 629-630 for A, B, C, DRB1 and DQB1, roughly 520 for DQA1, over 600 for DPA1, and roughly 450 for DPB1. Several DR-DQ haplotypes were treated as single units for association and clustering because of strong linkage in the cohort. On average, around 240,000 unique TCR beta nucleotide sequences were sequenced per donor among a few hundred genotyped donors of the cohort, with 15% to 20% of those sequences being non-productive. What the work shows at the level of the full study, not this receptor alone: The sequencing pipeline was judged likely to have produced a cluster of highly shared sequence variants as a technical artifact. A later analysis found that HLA-associated TCR beta chains were more clonally expanded and had lower generation probabilities than equally common non-associated chains. In a later genetic analysis, a missense DCLRE1C variant was associated with V-gene and J-gene trimming of TCR beta chains, and the association was replicated in an independent cohort. This cohort had only TCR beta chains sequenced, and the lack of alpha or paired-chain data limited which features could be detected. In an earlier analysis of under 600 of the donors, most TCR beta V segments were observed in productive rearrangements about 90% or about 30% of the time, broadly matching IMGT annotations. The authors suggested that the approach could potentially be extended to other disease states and immunological phenotypes. In both the original and validation cohorts, the classifier was reported to diagnose cytomegalovirus status with high specificity and sensitivity. Correlated functional status among segregating V segments might be attributable to linkage disequilibrium, but an unknown experimental factor could not be ruled out. When HLA alleles, especially DR and DQ, strongly co-occurred, attributing TCR associations to individual alleles was difficult. In a later analysis, most CMV-associated TCR beta chains were found to appear HLA-restricted, with HLA associations seemingly driven largely by CMV exposure. While some public TCRs were present in many individuals, most TCR sequences turned up only very rarely across donors. A later analysis found that TCR association rates varied across HLA loci, with DRB1 alleles showing the most associated TCRs and HLA-C alleles the fewest. Because counts were too low, seventeen rarely observed V segments, including chromosome 9 orphons, were excluded from the earlier analysis of 587 of the donors. For the cohort, immune exposure information was limited to CMV serostatus. In vitro tests confirmed that a few of the cytomegalovirus-associated TCR beta chains recognize cytomegalovirus antigens. A later analysis reported that several top co-occurrence clusters appeared linked to parvovirus B19, influenza, CMV and Epstein-Barr virus. A further reported finding was that TCR beta sequences accurately predicted the HLA-A and HLA-B alleles for most subjects in the first cohort. Because the 87-base-pair reads could not distinguish some IMGT-functional V segments, including TRBV6-2 and TRBV6-3, those segments were excluded. The presence/absence analyses assumed that sequencing depth was roughly uniform across donors, and that assumption may not be true. In the study, around 150 TCR beta chains were listed as associated with cytomegalovirus. A later analysis associated 16,951 TCR beta sequences with specific HLA alleles at a false discovery rate of 0.05. In a later genetic analysis, fewer N-insertions in productive TCRs were reported among donors in an Asian-associated ancestry cluster than the 666-donor mean. Because HLA typing was unavailable for some donors at each locus, only the typed subset was used in association tests.

In total, about 650 healthy bone marrow donors made up the cohort. At the time of sampling, every cohort member was nominally healthy, though immune exposures that went unrecorded were likely present. The donor was CMV seronegative and was included in the group of around 320 seronegative cohort members. A peripheral blood sample was provided by each donor, and peripheral blood mononuclear cells were used for TCR beta sequencing. The Qiagen DNeasy Blood Extraction Kit was used to extract genomic DNA from the blood cell samples. Receptors were amplified or captured by the immunoSEQ multiplex PCR assay. For the multiplex PCR, a mixture combining 60 forward primers for TCR Vbeta segments and 13 reverse primers for TCR Jbeta segments was used. The CDR3 region of rearranged TCR beta genes was amplified from genomic DNA with a multiplex PCR assay. On the Illumina HiSeq System, the amplified TCR beta libraries were sequenced as 87-base-pair reads. Under the source paper's analysis protocol: In a later analysis, some 80 million unique TCR beta chains were counted across the approximately 670 repertoires, and around 10 million of these chains were shared by at least two donors. Raw reads were error-corrected and collapsed into unique sequences with a nearest-neighbor algorithm that merged closely related sequences to remove PCR and sequencing errors. To assign V, D and J gene segments, CDR3 sequences were aligned to IMGT reference sequences. For a sequence to be retained, at least a six-nucleotide match to both a V gene segment and a J gene segment was required. Rearrangements were called productive when the CDR3 lacked stop codons and stayed in frame with V and J; all others were non-productive. CDR3 was defined by IMGT convention, running from the second conserved V-encoded cysteine to the conserved J-encoded phenylalanine. In an earlier analysis of 587 of the donors, sequences lacking an unambiguous match to a single V gene segment were excluded. An earlier analysis of around 600 of the donors classified V segments as functional when productive rearrangements were above 56.7% and as segregating when the standard deviation between donors was above 5%. A statistical classification framework was built for diagnosing cytomegalovirus status from the catalog of TCR beta chain sequences. In a later analysis, TCR nucleotide sequences were compared against IMGT/GENE-DB human TR gene sequences so that V and J genes could be assigned. Using the TCRdist pipeline, a later analysis assigned CDR3 sequences along with most-parsimonious VDJ recombination scenarios. In a later analysis, each TCR beta chain was defined by its CDR3 amino acid sequence together with its V-gene family, and reads lacking a unique V-gene family were excluded. A later analysis removed several hundred highly shared, low-generation-probability nucleotide sequences to deal with suspected cross-contamination and a sequencing artifact. In a later analysis, a clonal expansion index was calculated for each public chain from normalized within-repertoire ranks of inferred template counts. In a later analysis, generation probabilities were computed with a VDJ recombination model fitted to out-of-frame rearrangements, and the resulting probabilities were checked against IGoR. A later analysis scored TCR-TCR, TCR-HLA and TCR-CMV co-occurrence with hypergeometric tests, applying a repertoire-size bias correction to TCR pairs. In a later analysis, false discovery rates were estimated by permuting HLA or CMV assignments 20 times. In a later analysis, co-occurring TCRs were grouped with DBSCAN, and TCRdist sequence similarity was added when clustering was performed within HLA-allele-positive subsets. Co-occurrence clustering excluded repertoires with fewer than 30,000 or more than 120,000 public chains, plus five with anomalous nucleotide sharing. This immuneACCESS table, as held by TCRdb, lists in-frame sequences with V and J called but not all clones. Of the missing ones, under half trace to an unresolved V gene in checked studies; the others have no known cause. V, J and clone size are those of that table, while D and trimming were read from the DNA. The table for this sample lists 120,000 to 150,000 clones; over 75% of them were counted only once. Together, the top ten hold 2.9% of the sample.

Comment on this clone: Its recognized antigen is unknown. Base qualities are not at hand, and no much larger clone is one base apart.

From the cysteine through the phenylalanine, the CDR3 covers 17 amino acids. Solely the CDR3 DNA is kept, with 51 bases framed from the first base. Compared with germline, V lacks 3 bases and J lacks 4 bases; bases without a gene match: 13. From a lookup of the germline V gene, CDR1 and CDR2 are WSHSY and SAAADI. The V gene is TRBV10-2 and the J gene is TRBJ2-7; the central 9 bases match TRBD2. The sample taken for sequencing was PBMCs. This clonotype was sampled from a woman aged 25 to 45 in good health and CMV-seronegative. Read as DNA, the sequence is TGCGCCAGCAGTGACATCCGGCGGGAGGGCCATGGGTACGAGCAGTACTTC. It encodes CASSDIRREGHGYEQYF.